The rows below give T cell receptor beta chains drawn from one sample of a study of blood T cells in healthy people across ages. From the 5' RACE reads, TCRdb called clonotypes with MiXCR, one entry per CDR3 protein. The table shows about 1.4 million distinct CDR3 sequences, with almost 60% occurring only once. What was sequenced was blood. The source of these receptors is a man aged 18 to 29 in good health. Each CDR3 is given with its conserved first and last residue. Fields, in order: clone size, V gene, J gene, D gene, CDR3 DNA, CDR3 protein. A D gene is named only where the DNA matches it firmly. Only part of the rows carry a size: once, few, many, or a class if the clone is expanded.

size: few
V: TRBV28
J: TRBJ2-3
D: TRBD2
DNA: TGTGCCAGCAGTCTCCTCAGCGGGGGGGACTCCGATACGCAGTATTTT
CDR3: CASSLLSGGDSDTQYF

size: NA
V: TRBV6-5
J: TRBJ1-5
D: NA
DNA: TGTGCCAGCAGTTACTCGGCAGAATATAGCAATCAGCCCCAGCATTTT
CDR3: CASSYSAEYSNQPQHF

size: NA
V: TRBV5-6
J: TRBJ2-6
D: NA
DNA: TGTGCCAGCAGCTACCCCCTGGACTTGTCTGGGGCCAACGTCCTGACTTTC
CDR3: CASSYPLDLSGANVLTF

size: NA
V: TRBV3-1
J: TRBJ1-1
D: TRBD1
DNA: TGTGCCAGCAGCCAAGATCCCGGGACAGGGCCGGTGAACACTGAAGCTTTCTTT
CDR3: CASSQDPGTGPVNTEAFF

size: NA
V: TRBV5-5
J: TRBJ2-1
D: NA
DNA: TGTGCCAGCAGCCCGGACAGTAATTTGTACAATGAGCAGTTCTTC
CDR3: CASSPDSNLYNEQFF

size: NA
V: TRBV29-1
J: TRBJ1-2
D: NA
DNA: TGCAGCGTCGACGGGGACACCCCTAACTATGGCTACACCTTC
CDR3: CSVDGDTPNYGYTF

size: NA
V: TRBV5-1
J: TRBJ1-1
D: NA
DNA: TGCGCCAGCACCCTGGCAGGAAGCGACACTGAAGCTTTCTTT
CDR3: CASTLAGSDTEAFF

size: NA
V: TRBV2
J: TRBJ1-1
D: NA
DNA: TGTGCCAGAGGCCTGGGCGATGAAGCTTTCTTT
CDR3: CARGLGDEAFF

size: NA
V: TRBV9
J: TRBJ2-5
D: NA
DNA: TGTGCCAGCAGCGTAGGAGCGGTGGAAGAGACCCAGTACTTC
CDR3: CASSVGAVEETQYF

size: NA
V: TRBV5-1
J: TRBJ2-5
D: NA
DNA: TGCGCCAGCAGCTTGGGGGACCTGATAGAAGAAGAGACCCAGTACTTC
CDR3: CASSLGDLIEEETQYF

size: NA
V: TRBV12-3/TRBV12-4
J: TRBJ1-2
D: TRBD1
DNA: TGTGCCAGCAGCTCGGAGGGGGCATGCACCTTC
CDR3: CASSSEGACTF

size: NA
V: TRBV7-6
J: TRBJ2-1
D: NA
DNA: TGTGCCAGCAGCTTATACCCCAGGGTCGATTCCTACAATGAGCAGTTCTTC
CDR3: CASSLYPRVDSYNEQFF

size: NA
V: TRBV7-9
J: TRBJ2-7
D: TRBD1
DNA: TGTGCCAGCAGCTCCGAAGACAGGGCATTTCCCTACGAGCAGTACTTC
CDR3: CASSSEDRAFPYEQYF

size: few
V: TRBV6-5
J: TRBJ2-3
D: TRBD2
DNA: TGTGCCAGCAGTCCTAGCGGGAGGCCGGAAGATACGCAGTATTTT
CDR3: CASSPSGRPEDTQYF

size: NA
V: TRBV2
J: TRBJ2-7
D: NA
DNA: TGTGCCAGCAGTGAAGTGGGAGTCAACTGCGAGCAGTACTTC
CDR3: CASSEVGVNCEQYF

size: NA
V: TRBV6-5
J: TRBJ1-5
D: TRBD1
DNA: TGTGCCAGCAGTTCCCTCTTCGACAGGGTGGTTGGTCAGCCCCAGCATTTT
CDR3: CASSSLFDRVVGQPQHF

size: NA
V: TRBV6-2/TRBV6-3
J: TRBJ1-5
D: TRBD1
DNA: TGTGCCAGCAGGACCTTGGGACAGGGAAGCAATCAGCCCCAGCATTTT
CDR3: CASRTLGQGSNQPQHF

size: few
V: TRBV20-1
J: TRBJ2-2
D: NA
DNA: TGCAGTGCTTACAGGGCCACCGGGGAGCTGTTTTTT
CDR3: CSAYRATGELFF

size: NA
V: TRBV20-1
J: TRBJ1-6
D: NA
DNA: TGCAGTGCTATGGTGGGAGTAGTCAATAATTCACCCCTCCACTTT
CDR3: CSAMVGVVNNSPLHF

size: few
V: TRBV6-5
J: TRBJ2-7
D: TRBD1
DNA: TGTGCCAGCCGGACAGGAGCTACCTACGAGCAGTACTTC
CDR3: CASRTGATYEQYF

size: NA
V: TRBV12-3/TRBV12-4
J: TRBJ1-1
D: TRBD1
DNA: TGTGCCAGCAGACCTGGACAGGAGCTCGGGGACACTGAAGCTTTCTTT
CDR3: CASRPGQELGDTEAFF

size: once
V: TRBV29-1
J: TRBJ2-5
D: NA
DNA: TGCAGCGTTACCGGAGGGCTATACAATGAGCAGTACTTC
CDR3: CSVTGGLYNEQYF

size: NA
V: TRBV7-2
J: TRBJ2-2
D: NA
DNA: TGTGCCAGCAGCTTATCCGCAGGAAGTATCGCCGGGGAGCTGTTTTTT
CDR3: CASSLSAGSIAGELFF